These T cell receptor beta chains were read from a single sample in a study of T cell repertoires in cytomegalovirus infection. TCRdb redid the calling of the reads with MiXCR, one entry per CDR3 protein. Seen here are about 740,000 distinct CDR3 sequences, approximately 40% observed once, and the top ten hold around 3%. Sequenced input: PBMCs. The source is a human donor in good health (CMV status not recorded). Some clones in this sample may be carry-over from other donors' samples. The CDR3 runs from the conserved cysteine through the conserved F or W. D genes are given only for firm matches. Clone size is given for some rows only: seen once, a few or many times, or a class if the clone is expanded.

TGTGCCAGCAGTTTATTTGGACTAGCGGGAGTACTTGCTGGGGCCAACGTCCTGACTTTC	CASSLFGLAGVLAGANVLTF	TRBD2	TRBV28	TRBJ2-6	few
TGTGCCAGCAGTTTATGCACCCCCGGACAGGGGTGCGGCTACACCTTC	CASSLCTPGQGCGYTF	TRBD1	TRBV28	TRBJ1-2	NA
TGCAGTGCTAGAGATTTGGCGGGCACCGGGGAGCTGTTTTTT	CSARDLAGTGELFF	NA	TRBV20-1	TRBJ2-2	NA
TGTGCCAGCAACGAGGGACAGGCGGGCACCGGGGAGCTGTTTTTT	CASNEGQAGTGELFF	TRBD1	TRBV6-1	TRBJ2-2	NA
TGTGCCAGCAGCTTAGACCAGGGAGGGAGTTATTCACCCCTCCACTTT	CASSLDQGGSYSPLHF	NA	TRBV7-8	TRBJ1-6	many
TGTGCCACCAGTTATAGCGGAGAACTAACAGATACGCAGTATTTT	CATSYSGELTDTQYF	NA	TRBV24-1	TRBJ2-3	few
TGTGCCAGCAGCGGCTCCGGGACAGTTAAGACTGAAGCTTTCTTT	CASSGSGTVKTEAFF	TRBD1	TRBV11-2	TRBJ1-1	few
TGTGCCACCAGTGCCCCTGGGACGGATGGCTACACCTTC	CATSAPGTDGYTF	NA	TRBV24-1	TRBJ1-2	once
TGTGCCAGCAGCCCGGGTGGACCACCACTCTATGGCTACACCTTC	CASSPGGPPLYGYTF	NA	TRBV28	TRBJ1-2	few
TGTGCCAGCAGTTCTAGCATTGGTGAGCAGTTCTTC	CASSSSIGEQFF	NA	TRBV28	TRBJ2-1	few
TGTGCCAGCAGTTCCACCCATCACATCCCAGGGTTGGTTTCCACTGAAGCTTTCTTT	CASSSTHHIPGLVSTEAFF	NA	TRBV12-3/TRBV12-4	TRBJ1-1	NA
TGTGCCAGCAGCTTACACCGGGACAGTAACTATGGCTACACCTTC	CASSLHRDSNYGYTF	TRBD1	TRBV7-4	TRBJ1-2	NA
TGTGCCAGCAGTTTCGAGGAGGGCAATCAGCCCCAGCATTTT	CASSFEEGNQPQHF	NA	TRBV12-3/TRBV12-4	TRBJ1-5	NA
TGTGCCAGCACCCCCGACAGGGGTGAAAATTCACCCCTCCACTTT	CASTPDRGENSPLHF	TRBD1	TRBV7-2	TRBJ1-6	many
TGTGCCAGCAGTGCCGGGGGGGCGCCCTACAATGAGCAGTTCTTC	CASSAGGAPYNEQFF	TRBD2	TRBV28	TRBJ2-1	few
TGCAGCGTTGAGGGCAGAGGTGAGCAGTTCTTC	CSVEGRGEQFF	NA	TRBV29-1	TRBJ2-1	NA
TGTGCCAGTAGTTCCTCCCTTGGGTTCTCCACAGATACGCAGTATTTT	CASSSSLGFSTDTQYF	NA	TRBV19	TRBJ2-3	few
TGTGCCAGTGCAGCGCTTGGCACAGATACGCAGTATTTT	CASAALGTDTQYF	NA	TRBV27	TRBJ2-3	once
TGTGCCAGCAGTACAACAGGGGGCAGCGACAATCAGCCCCAGCATTTT	CASSTTGGSDNQPQHF	TRBD1	TRBV6-6	TRBJ1-5	NA
TGTGCCAGCAGCCAGAACAGGGCAGTCACCGGGGAGCTGTTTTTT	CASSQNRAVTGELFF	NA	TRBV14	TRBJ2-2	few
TGTGCCAGCAGCCTCCGAGAGGGGCTGTCTAATGAAAAACTGTTTTTT	CASSLREGLSNEKLFF	NA	TRBV7-8	TRBJ1-4	many
TGTGCCAGCAGTTTCGCGGGACCGCTATCCTACGAGCAGTACTTC	CASSFAGPLSYEQYF	NA	TRBV6-2/TRBV6-3	TRBJ2-7	few
TGTGCCAGCAGACTCCAGGGTTCCGAGCAGTACTTC	CASRLQGSEQYF	NA	TRBV12-3/TRBV12-4	TRBJ2-7	NA
TGTGCCAGCAGTGCGCTGGTCGGGAACACTGAAGCTTTCTTT	CASSALVGNTEAFF	NA	TRBV2	TRBJ1-1	few
TGTGCCAGCAGCTTAACGGTCGGGCGGGCCACTGAAGCTTTCTTT	CASSLTVGRATEAFF	NA	TRBV7-3	TRBJ1-1	NA
TGTGCCAGCAGCTTAGTACCATTCACTGAAGCTTTCTTT	CASSLVPFTEAFF	NA	TRBV11-2	TRBJ1-1	many
TGTGCCATCAGTGAGGCAGGGCATGAGCAGTTCTTC	CAISEAGHEQFF	NA	TRBV10-3	TRBJ2-1	NA
TGCGCCAGCAGCTTAAGACAGGGAGTAAGGGAGACCCAGTACTTC	CASSLRQGVRETQYF	TRBD1	TRBV5-1	TRBJ2-5	NA
TGTGCCAGTAGTCGCCTCGAGGGGGCCGGGGAGCTGTTTTTT	CASSRLEGAGELFF	NA	TRBV19	TRBJ2-2	once
TGTGCCAGCAGCCCCGGGACAGAGTTCTCCATGAACACTGAAGCTTTCTTT	CASSPGTEFSMNTEAFF	TRBD1	TRBV14	TRBJ1-1	few
TGCGCCAGCAGCTTAACAGGCCAGGGCAATGAGCAGTTCTTC	CASSLTGQGNEQFF	NA	TRBV5-1	TRBJ2-1	NA
TGTGCCAGCAGGGACAGGGGAGGGGCCCAGCAGTTCTTC	CASRDRGGAQQFF	TRBD1	TRBV2	TRBJ2-1	few
TGCAGCGCTGAGGGGAGGGGACAGGAGAACACCGGGGAGCTGTTTTTT	CSAEGRGQENTGELFF	NA	TRBV29-1	TRBJ2-2	NA
TGTGCCAGCAGCTCGGTGGGGCGCCTGGACACTGAAGCTTTCTTT	CASSSVGRLDTEAFF	NA	TRBV5-6	TRBJ1-1	few
TGTGCCAGCAGCCGCACAGGGGCCTCCTACGAGCAGTACTTC	CASSRTGASYEQYF	TRBD1	TRBV7-2	TRBJ2-7	many
TGTGCCAGCAGCTCTGGGATCGAGGCCAACGTCCTGACTTTC	CASSSGIEANVLTF	NA	TRBV7-9	TRBJ2-6	once
TGCAGTTCTAGAGTAAGTCAGGGCTACAATCAGCCCCAGCATTTT	CSSRVSQGYNQPQHF	NA	TRBV20-1	TRBJ1-5	once
TGTGCCAGTAGTATAGGGGGACTAGCGTACTCCTACAATGAGCAGTTCTTC	CASSIGGLAYSYNEQFF	TRBD2	TRBV19	TRBJ2-1	few
TGCAGTGCAATGAAGGACAGGGACGACTATGGCTACACCTTC	CSAMKDRDDYGYTF	TRBD1	TRBV20-1	TRBJ1-2	NA
TGTGCCAGCAGCGATAAAGGGGGAATCGATACGCAGTATTTT	CASSDKGGIDTQYF	NA	TRBV7-2	TRBJ2-3	many
TGTGCCTCCGCCAGACAGGCAAACAATGAAAAACTGTTTTTT	CASARQANNEKLFF	NA	TRBV30	TRBJ1-4	NA
TGTGCCAGCAGCTTGGTTTTGAGGGAACTAGCGGGGTTCAATGAGCAGTTCTTC	CASSLVLRELAGFNEQFF	TRBD2	TRBV5-6	TRBJ2-1	few
TGTGCCAGCAGCTCTCCGGGAGGGCCTTACAATGAGCAGTTCTTC	CASSSPGGPYNEQFF	TRBD2	TRBV7-8	TRBJ2-1	few
TGTGCCAGCAGCGACAGGGTTTTGACCGGGGAGCTGTTTTTT	CASSDRVLTGELFF	TRBD1	TRBV6-2/TRBV6-3	TRBJ2-2	NA
TGTGCCAGCAGGTTTGCGACAGCTGCTTTCTCCTACAATGAGCAGTTCTTC	CASRFATAAFSYNEQFF	NA	TRBV12-3/TRBV12-4	TRBJ2-1	NA
TGTGCCAGCAGTTTAACTCTAGCGGGATTCCCAGATACGCAGTATTTT	CASSLTLAGFPDTQYF	TRBD2	TRBV27	TRBJ2-3	NA
TGTGCCAGCAGTTTTATTGTAACCGGGAGCTACACCTTC	CASSFIVTGSYTF	NA	TRBV12-3/TRBV12-4	TRBJ1-2	few
TGTGCCAGCAGTTATAGCCAGAACGGTTCACCCCTCCACTTT	CASSYSQNGSPLHF	NA	TRBV12-3/TRBV12-4	TRBJ1-6	few
TGTGCCAGCTCACCACCTGCGGGGTGGAACACCGGGGAGCTGTTTTTT	CASSPPAGWNTGELFF	NA	TRBV18	TRBJ2-2	NA